This T cell receptor beta chain was documented in a study of T cell responses to AZD1222 COVID-19 vaccine. Data came from immunoSEQ multiplex PCR; TCRdb stores just in-frame clones and leaves some out. Of tens of thousands of clones listed, approximately 85% are singletons. General study points: Spike-specific TCR breadth and depth went up after people got two AZD1222 doses. Distributed over spike, vaccine-associated CD4 TCRs predominated at 160-218 and 743-854. Among the donors, most were white British and more were female, and clonal diversity was possibly underestimated. Reports say nearly half of spike-specific TCRs go after unmutated variant regions.

In regard to this clone: Its antigen remains unidentified.

Sequencing was performed on peripheral blood, taken on day 0 of AZD1222 vaccination. The receptor comes from an adult in good health.

In DNA form, the CDR3 reads TGTGCCAGCAGCCAAGGAGCAGGGGCCACCTTC. Encoded protein: CASSQGAGATF. The V and J genes are TRBV3-1 (or the pseudogene TRBV3-2) and TRBJ1-2, with a weak D call TRBD1 (6 bases). V lost 1 base and J 13 bases, leaving 10 bases between the germline ends. CDR1 and CDR2 from the germline V gene are LGHDT and YNNKEL (reference sequence). The CDR3 extends over 11 amino acids.